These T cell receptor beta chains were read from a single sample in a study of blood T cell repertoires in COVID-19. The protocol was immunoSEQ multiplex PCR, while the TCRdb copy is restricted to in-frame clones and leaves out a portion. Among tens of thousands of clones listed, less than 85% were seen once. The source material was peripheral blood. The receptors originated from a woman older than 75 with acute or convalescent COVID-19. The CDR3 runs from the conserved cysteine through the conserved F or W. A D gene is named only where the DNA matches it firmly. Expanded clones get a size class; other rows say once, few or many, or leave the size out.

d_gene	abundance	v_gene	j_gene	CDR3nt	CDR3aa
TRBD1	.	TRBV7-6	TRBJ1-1	TGTGCCAGCAGCAATGGGGACAGGGGAGACACTGAAGCTTTCTTT	CASSNGDRGDTEAFF
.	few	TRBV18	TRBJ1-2	TGTGCCAGCTCACCGCCAGGGGTCGAGCTTTATGGCTACACCTTC	CASSPPGVELYGYTF
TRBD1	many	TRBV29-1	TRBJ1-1	TGCAGCGTTGCATTACAGGGGGCTGAAGCTTTCTTT	CSVALQGAEAFF
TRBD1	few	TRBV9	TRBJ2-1	TGTGCCAGCTACTTTGGGGACAGGGAATACAATGAGCAGTTCTTC	CASYFGDREYNEQFF
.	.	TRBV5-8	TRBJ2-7	TGTGCCAGCAGCGTGGACCTCCAGTCGGGGTCCGAGCAGTACTTC	CASSVDLQSGSEQYF
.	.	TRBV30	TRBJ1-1	TGTGCCTTCCGAAGACTAAGTCTGTTGAACACTGAAGCTTTCTTT	CAFRRLSLLNTEAFF
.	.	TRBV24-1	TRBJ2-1	TGTGCCACCGGACGTCGGGGTGGTGAGCAGTTCTTC	CATGRRGGEQFF
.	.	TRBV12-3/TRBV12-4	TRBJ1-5	TGTGCCAGCAGTTTCGGCAATCAGCCCCAGCATTTT	CASSFGNQPQHF
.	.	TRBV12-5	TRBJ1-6	TGTGCTAGTGCAGACTCCTATAATTCACCCCTCCACTTT	CASADSYNSPLHF
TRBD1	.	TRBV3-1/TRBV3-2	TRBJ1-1	TGTGCCAGCATCCTTAGGGGACAGGGGAACACTGAAGCTTTCTTT	CASILRGQGNTEAFF
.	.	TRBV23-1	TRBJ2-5	TGCGCCAGCAGTTTTGGTCCCCATCAGGGCTTCCAAGAGACCCAGTACTTC	CASSFGPHQGFQETQYF
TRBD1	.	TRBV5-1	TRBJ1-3	TGCGCCAGCAGCCCGGACAGGGAAGGAAACACCATATATTTT	CASSPDREGNTIYF
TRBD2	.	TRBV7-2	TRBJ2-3	TGTGCCAGCAGCTTAGCGTCGGCTAGCGGGAACACAGATACGCAGTATTTT	CASSLASASGNTDTQYF
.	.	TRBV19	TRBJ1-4	TGTGCCAGTAGTATAGAAGTCCAAGCAAAACTGTTTTTT	CASSIEVQAKLFF
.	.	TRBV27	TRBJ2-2	TGTGCCAGCAGTTTATCGGGCAGTCCGGAGCTGTTTTTT	CASSLSGSPELFF
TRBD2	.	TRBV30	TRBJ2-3	TGTGCCTGGAGGAAGGGACTAGCGGGCACAGATACGCAGTATTTT	CAWRKGLAGTDTQYF
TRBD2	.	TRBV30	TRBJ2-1	TGTGCCTGGACCCAGCTAGCGGGGTCCTACAATGAGCAGTTCTTC	CAWTQLAGSYNEQFF
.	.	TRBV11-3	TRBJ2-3	TGTGCCAGCAGCCCTAGGGGCGTAGGTACAGATACGCAGTATTTT	CASSPRGVGTDTQYF
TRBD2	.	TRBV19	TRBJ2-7	TGTGCCAGTAGCGCGGGGGGCGGGAGGGCCTACGAGCAGTACTTC	CASSAGGGRAYEQYF
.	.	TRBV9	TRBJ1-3	TGTGCCAGCAGCGTTGGACAGAGCTCTGGAAACACCATATATTTT	CASSVGQSSGNTIYF
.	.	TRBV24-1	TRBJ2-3	TGTGCCACCAGTGACGCGGGACAGCGCTCAGATACGCAGTATTTT	CATSDAGQRSDTQYF
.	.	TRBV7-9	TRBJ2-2	TGTGCCAGCAGCTTAAGGGCGGGAACCCATAACACCGGGGAGCTGTTTTTT	CASSLRAGTHNTGELFF